This T cell receptor (beta chain) was documented in a study of blood T cell repertoires in COVID-19. About the study: Samples taken during acute and convalescent COVID-19 were collected in the United States, Italy and Spain. From T cells, B-cell-depleted T cells, or PBMCs came the material, which was cDNA or gDNA.

Authors' analysis steps: Nucleated cell counts were estimated from reference gene primer amplification. Repertoires were generated with immunoSEQ multiplex PCR, while TCRdb's copy carries only in-frame clones and drops some. V and J calls and clone size are as listed in that table; D and trimming were resolved from the DNA. The data hold some 170,000 clones, with around 90% observed a single time. The V and J ends lost 3 bases and 5 bases respectively, with 7 bases between them. CDR1 is LGHDT, CDR2 YNNKEL, per germline (reference sequence). The CDR3 consists of 12 residues. This sequence originates from a man aged 55 to 70 with active or convalescent COVID-19. The chain employs TRBV3-1 (or the pseudogene TRBV3-2) and TRBJ1-2; D not certain. Sequencing used peripheral blood. The CDR3 nucleotides are TGTGCCAGCAGCCAGACGGAGTATGGCTACACCTTC. Its translation is CASSQTEYGYTF.